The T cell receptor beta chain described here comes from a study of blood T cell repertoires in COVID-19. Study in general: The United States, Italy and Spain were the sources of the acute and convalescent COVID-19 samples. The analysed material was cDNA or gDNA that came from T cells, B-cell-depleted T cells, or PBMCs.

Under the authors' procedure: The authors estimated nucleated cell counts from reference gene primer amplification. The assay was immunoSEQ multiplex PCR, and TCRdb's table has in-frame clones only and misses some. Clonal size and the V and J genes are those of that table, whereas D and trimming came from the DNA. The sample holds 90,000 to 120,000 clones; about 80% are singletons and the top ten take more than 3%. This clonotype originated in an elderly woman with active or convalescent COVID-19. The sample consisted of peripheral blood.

The chain's CDR3 is CSAPRDTEAFF. In DNA, the CDR3 is TGCAGTGCCCCTCGTGACACTGAAGCTTTCTTT. The chain employs TRBV20-1 and TRBJ1-1; no firm D call. The CDR3 contains 11 residues. Between the trimmed V and J ends, which lost 6 bases and 3 bases, there was a span of 8 bases. CDR1 DFQATT and CDR2 SNEGSKA come from the germline V gene (reference sequence).